A selection of T cell receptor beta chains follows, all from one sample in a study of technical replicates of blood from several donors. The data were produced by immunoSEQ multiplex PCR, yet TCRdb's version contains in-frame clones alone and is incomplete. The table lists about 48,000 clones, 80% to 95% of them singletons. What was sequenced was PBMCs. These receptors all come from a human donor in good health. Some clones in this sample may be carry-over from other donors' samples. Both conserved end residues are part of each CDR3. D genes are given only for firm matches. Not all rows give a size; the values are once, few, many and, for expanded clones, a class.

V gene	clone size	D gene	J gene	CDR3 protein	CDR3 DNA
TRBV29-1	-	TRBD1	TRBJ1-1	CSVGQGASLNTEAFF	TGCAGCGTTGGGCAGGGGGCATCGCTGAACACTGAAGCTTTCTTT
TRBV4-3	-	-	TRBJ1-2	CASSQDRGDGGYTF	TGCGCCAGCAGCCAAGATAGGGGCGATGGTGGCTACACCTTC
TRBV7-9	once	TRBD2	TRBJ2-1	CASSFFGEGEQFF	TGTGCCAGCAGCTTCTTCGGGGAGGGTGAGCAGTTCTTC
TRBV13	-	TRBD1	TRBJ1-2	CASSEDRFVSGYTF	TGTGCCAGCAGCGAGGACAGGTTTGTAAGTGGCTACACCTTC
TRBV29-1	-	TRBD1	TRBJ1-6	CSVQGSRNSPLHF	TGCAGCGTACAGGGGTCCCGTAATTCACCCCTCCACTTT
TRBV7-2	-	TRBD1	TRBJ2-5	CASSSNRGRGTQYF	TGTGCCAGCAGCTCTAACAGGGGGCGCGGGACCCAGTACTTC
TRBV6-6	-	TRBD2	TRBJ2-1	CASRTSGGGFNEQFF	TGTGCCAGCAGGACTAGCGGGGGGGGATTCAATGAGCAGTTCTTC
TRBV11-2	-	-	TRBJ1-2	CASSLGADRPRDGYTF	TGTGCCAGCAGCTTAGGGGCCGACCGGCCGAGAGATGGCTACACCTTC
TRBV7-3	-	-	TRBJ2-3	CASSLSEQSTDTQYF	TGTGCCAGCAGCTTAAGTGAACAGAGCACAGATACGCAGTATTTT
TRBV10-1	-	TRBD1	TRBJ2-5	CASSGTGVQETQYF	TGCGCCAGCAGTGGGACAGGGGTCCAGGAGACCCAGTACTTC
TRBV6-1	-	-	TRBJ1-5	CASRSSGGNQPQHF	TGTGCCAGCAGGTCCAGTGGAGGCAATCAGCCCCAGCATTTT
TRBV4-2	-	TRBD1	TRBJ2-7	CASSQEGTGEGYEQYF	TGTGCCAGCAGCCAAGAGGGGACAGGTGAGGGGTACGAGCAGTACTTC
TRBV7-2	-	TRBD1	TRBJ2-2	CASSWTGAGELFF	TGTGCCAGCAGCTGGACAGGTGCCGGGGAGCTGTTTTTT
TRBV4-2	once	-	TRBJ2-5	CASSQDPAGGQETQYF	TGTGCCAGCAGCCAAGATCCTGCGGGCGGCCAAGAGACCCAGTACTTC
TRBV2	few	-	TRBJ1-1	CASRRLQMNTEAFF	TGTGCCAGCCGCAGATTACAAATGAACACTGAAGCTTTCTTT
TRBV7-9	-	-	TRBJ2-7	CASSLGSGSYF	TGTGCCAGCAGCTTAGGGTCAGGGTCGTACTTC
TRBV7-8	-	-	TRBJ1-5	CASSFSGDSNQPQHF	TGTGCCAGCAGCTTTTCAGGGGATAGCAATCAGCCCCAGCATTTT
TRBV5-6	-	-	TRBJ2-5	CASSLGGYYARETQYF	TGTGCCAGCAGCTTGGGGGGCTACTACGCACGAGAGACCCAGTACTTC
TRBV5-4	-	-	TRBJ2-7	CASSSQSGGPSSYEQYF	TGTGCCAGCAGCTCCCAATCTGGGGGCCCTAGCTCCTACGAGCAGTACTTC
TRBV2	-	TRBD1	TRBJ1-2	CASSTQGARAQGYTF	TGTGCCAGCAGTACACAGGGGGCGCGGGCTCAAGGCTACACCTTC
TRBV19	-	-	TRBJ1-3	CASSTAGAGNTIYF	TGTGCCAGTAGTACCGCAGGGGCAGGAAACACCATATATTTT
TRBV4-3	-	TRBD1	TRBJ1-2	CASSQEAGGDYGYTF	TGCGCCAGCAGCCAAGAGGCAGGGGGCGACTATGGCTACACCTTC
TRBV4-1	-	TRBD2	TRBJ2-7	CASSQDILAGWYEQYF	TGCGCCAGCAGCCAAGACATCCTAGCGGGATGGTACGAGCAGTACTTC
TRBV7-8	-	-	TRBJ1-1	CASSLLQARQPNTEAFF	TGTGCCAGCAGCTTACTGCAGGCCAGACAGCCGAACACTGAAGCTTTCTTT
TRBV10-3	-	TRBD1	TRBJ2-7	CAIRDGQASYEQYF	TGTGCCATCAGAGATGGACAGGCATCCTACGAGCAGTACTTC
TRBV10-3	-	TRBD1	TRBJ1-2	CAISDQDRGGYGYTF	TGTGCCATCAGTGACCAGGACAGGGGGGGCTATGGCTACACCTTC
TRBV6-5	-	-	TRBJ2-3	CASRAPLGTQYF	TGTGCCAGCAGGGCCCCCCTTGGCACGCAGTATTTT
TRBV13	-	-	TRBJ1-3	CASSPQSGLVGNTIYF	TGTGCCAGCAGCCCTCAGTCTGGGCTGGTCGGAAACACCATATATTTT
TRBV29-1	-	-	TRBJ1-2	CSVEAWQANNYGYTF	TGCAGCGTTGAAGCTTGGCAGGCGAACAACTATGGCTACACCTTC
TRBV6-6	-	-	TRBJ1-5	CASSYSAGASNQPQHF	TGTGCCAGCAGTTACTCGGCAGGGGCAAGCAATCAGCCCCAGCATTTT
TRBV19	medium-sized	-	TRBJ1-1	CASSIGGGTEAFF	TGTGCCAGTAGTATAGGGGGAGGCACTGAAGCTTTCTTT
TRBV7-9	-	TRBD2	TRBJ2-7	CASSLGSGEGEQYF	TGTGCCAGCAGCCTAGGGAGCGGGGAGGGCGAGCAGTACTTC
TRBV6-6	-	-	TRBJ1-1	CVRGNTEAFF	TGTGTCCGGGGAAACACTGAAGCTTTCTTT
TRBV5-1	-	TRBD1	TRBJ1-6	CASSLPGQGNSPLHF	TGCGCCAGCAGCTTGCCGGGACAGGGAAATTCACCCCTCCACTTT
TRBV7-3	-	-	TRBJ2-1	CASSPRASSNEQFF	TGTGCCAGCAGCCCGCGGGCTAGCAGCAATGAGCAGTTCTTC
TRBV10-3	-	TRBD2	TRBJ2-3	CAISERKTRRLAGSPDTQYF	TGTGCCATCAGTGAGAGGAAGACTAGGAGACTAGCGGGGAGCCCAGATACGCAGTATTTT
TRBV7-9	-	TRBD2	TRBJ2-5	CASSLAQLAGDQETQYF	TGTGCCAGCAGCTTAGCCCAACTAGCGGGGGACCAAGAGACCCAGTACTTC
TRBV2	-	-	TRBJ2-3	CASSESYWGSGGTDTQYF	TGTGCCAGCAGCGAATCGTACTGGGGTTCGGGAGGCACAGATACGCAGTATTTT
TRBV10-3	-	TRBD1	TRBJ2-5	CAISGGQQETQYF	TGTGCCATCAGTGGGGGACAGCAAGAGACCCAGTACTTC